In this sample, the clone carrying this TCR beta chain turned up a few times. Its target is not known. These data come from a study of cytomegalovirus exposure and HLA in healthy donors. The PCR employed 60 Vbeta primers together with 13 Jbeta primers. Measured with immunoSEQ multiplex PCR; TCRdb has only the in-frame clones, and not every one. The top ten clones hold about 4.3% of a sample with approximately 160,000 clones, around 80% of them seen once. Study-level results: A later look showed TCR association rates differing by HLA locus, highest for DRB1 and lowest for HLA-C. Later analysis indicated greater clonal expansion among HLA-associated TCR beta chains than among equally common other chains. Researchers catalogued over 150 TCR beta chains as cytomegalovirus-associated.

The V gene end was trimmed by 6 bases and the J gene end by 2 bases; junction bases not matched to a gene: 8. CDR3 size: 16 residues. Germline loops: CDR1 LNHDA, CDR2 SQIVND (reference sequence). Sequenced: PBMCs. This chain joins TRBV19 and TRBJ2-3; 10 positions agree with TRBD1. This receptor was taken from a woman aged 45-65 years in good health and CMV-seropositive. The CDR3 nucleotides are TGTGCCAGTAGCCAAGACAGGGGGCCATACACAGATACGCAGTATTTT. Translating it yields CASSQDRGPYTDTQYF.